This T cell receptor beta chain is drawn from a study of cytomegalovirus exposure and HLA in healthy donors. Primers: 60 Vbeta forward and 13 Jbeta reverse. Clones were sequenced by immunoSEQ multiplex PCR, and TCRdb holds only the in-frame ones, with some missing. In the table there are 110,000 to 150,000 clones, about two thirds of which are singletons. Germline CDR1 is SGHNT and CDR2 is YYREEE (reference sequence). The trim removed 0 bases at V and 3 bases at J, leaving 5 bases unmatched. This CDR3 has 17 amino acids. The study sampled nominally healthy donors, though unrecorded immune exposures were likely.

The sample consisted of PBMCs. This chain connects TRBV5-4 to TRBJ2-3; 12 bases agree with TRBD1. This clonotype originated in a man aged 40-49 years in good health and CMV-seronegative. CDR3 loop: CASSLGGQGAPTDTQYF. The CDR3 bases are TGTGCCAGCAGCTTGGGGGGACAGGGGGCTCCGACAGATACGCAGTATTTT.